This TCR beta chain is from a study of T cell responses to AZD1222 COVID-19 vaccine. Regarding the study as a whole: The study found vaccine-associated CD4 TCRs spanning spike, dominant at 160-218 and 743-854. Following two doses of AZD1222, Spike-specific TCR breadth and depth rose. Donors were mostly white British, more females; clonal diversity possibly underestimated. Reportedly, nearly half of unique spike TCRs recognized epitopes outside B.1.351/B.1.1.7 mutations.

Data came from immunoSEQ multiplex PCR; TCRdb stores just in-frame clones and leaves some out. The data contain tens of thousands of clones, approximately 89% of them singletons. With regard to this clone: No antigen is known for it.

This CDR3 has 16 amino acids. V was shortened by 1 base and J by 3 bases, with 13 bases between the two germline ends. The germline V gene encodes CDR1 SNHLY and CDR2 FYNNEI. This specimen consisted of peripheral blood, obtained 28 days after the second AZD1222 dose. The rearrangement joins TRBV2 to TRBJ1-3, with unresolved D. The TCR sequence derives from an adult who received the AZD1222 COVID-19 vaccine. CDR3 amino acids: CASSEVVTGFGNTIYF. CDR3 DNA sequence: TGTGCCAGCAGTGAAGTAGTCACGGGCTTTGGAAACACCATATATTTT. Filled out from reference TRBV2 and TRBJ1-3, the complete variable domain reads EPEVTQTPSHQVTQMGQEVILRCVPISNHLYFYWYRQILGQKVEFLVSFYNNEISEKSEIFDDQFSVERPDGSNFTLKIRSTKLEDSAMYFCASSEVVTGFGNTIYFGEGSWLTVV.